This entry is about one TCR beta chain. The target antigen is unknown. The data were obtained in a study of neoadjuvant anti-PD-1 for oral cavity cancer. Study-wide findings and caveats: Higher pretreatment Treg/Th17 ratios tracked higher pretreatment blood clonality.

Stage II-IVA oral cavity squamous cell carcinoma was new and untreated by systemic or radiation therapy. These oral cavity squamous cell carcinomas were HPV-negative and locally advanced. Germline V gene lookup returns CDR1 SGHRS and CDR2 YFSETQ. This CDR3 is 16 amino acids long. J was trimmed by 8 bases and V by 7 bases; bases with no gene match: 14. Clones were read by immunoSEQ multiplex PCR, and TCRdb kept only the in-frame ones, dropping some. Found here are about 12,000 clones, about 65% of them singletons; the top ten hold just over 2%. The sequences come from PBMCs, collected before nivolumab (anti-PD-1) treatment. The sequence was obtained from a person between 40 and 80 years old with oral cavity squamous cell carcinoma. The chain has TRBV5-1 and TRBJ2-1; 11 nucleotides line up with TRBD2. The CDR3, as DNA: TGCGCCAGCCGAACCGGGACTAGCGGTCTTGTCGATGAGCAGTTCTTC. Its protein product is CASRTGTSGLVDEQFF.